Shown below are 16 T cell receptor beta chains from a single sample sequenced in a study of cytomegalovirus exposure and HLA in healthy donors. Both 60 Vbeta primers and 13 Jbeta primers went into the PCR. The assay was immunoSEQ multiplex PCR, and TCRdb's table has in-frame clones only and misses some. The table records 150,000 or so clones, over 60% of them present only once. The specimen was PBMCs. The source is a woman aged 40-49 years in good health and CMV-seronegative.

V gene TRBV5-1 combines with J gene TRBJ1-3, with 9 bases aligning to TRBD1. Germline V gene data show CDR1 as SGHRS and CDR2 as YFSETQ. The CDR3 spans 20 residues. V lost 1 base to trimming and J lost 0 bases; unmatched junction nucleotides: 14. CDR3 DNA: TGCGCCAGCAGCTTGAGGCCCTCGGGGACAGGGACTAACTCTGGAAACACCATATATTTT. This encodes CASSLRPSGTGTNSGNTIYF.

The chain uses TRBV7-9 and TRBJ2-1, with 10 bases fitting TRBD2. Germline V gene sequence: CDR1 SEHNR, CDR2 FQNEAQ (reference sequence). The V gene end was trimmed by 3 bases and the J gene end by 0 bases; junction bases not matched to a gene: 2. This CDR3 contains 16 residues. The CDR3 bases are TGTGCCAGCAGCTTTCTAGCGGGAGCCTCCTACAATGAGCAGTTCTTC. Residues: CASSFLAGASYNEQFF.

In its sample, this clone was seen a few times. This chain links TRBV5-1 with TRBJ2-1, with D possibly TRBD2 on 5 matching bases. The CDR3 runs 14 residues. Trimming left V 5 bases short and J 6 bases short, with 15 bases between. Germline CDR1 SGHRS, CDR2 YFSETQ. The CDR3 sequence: CASRNFRGSNEQFF. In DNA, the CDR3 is TGCGCCAGCAGAAACTTTCGGGGTTCCAATGAGCAGTTCTTC.

CDR3 protein: CASRRGQGSYGYTF. The DNA of the CDR3 is TGTGCCAGCCGCCGGGGACAGGGTTCCTATGGCTACACCTTC. V is TRBV6-5 and J is TRBJ1-2; 9 positions agree with TRBD1. Germline V gene sequence: CDR1 MNHEY, CDR2 SVGAGI. This CDR3 region has 14 residues. Germline trimming cut 8 bases from V and 4 bases from J; bases unmatched to any gene: 8.

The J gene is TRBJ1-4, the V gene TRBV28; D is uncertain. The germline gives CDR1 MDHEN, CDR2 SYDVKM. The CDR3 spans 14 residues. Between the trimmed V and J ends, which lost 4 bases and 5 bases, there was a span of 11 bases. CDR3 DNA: TGTGCCAGCAGTTGGACTGATCAAAATGAAAAACTGTTTTTT. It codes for CASSWTDQNEKLFF. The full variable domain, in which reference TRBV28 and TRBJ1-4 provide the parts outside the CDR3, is DVKVTQSSRYLVKRTGEKVFLECVQDMDHENMFWYRQDPGLGLRLIYFSYDVKMKEKGDIPEGYSVSREKKERFSLILESASTNQTSMYLCASSWTDQNEKLFFGSGTQLSVL.

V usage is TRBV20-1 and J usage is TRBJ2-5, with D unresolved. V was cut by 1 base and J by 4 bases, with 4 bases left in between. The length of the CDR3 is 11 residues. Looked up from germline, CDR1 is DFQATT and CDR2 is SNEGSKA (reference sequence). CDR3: CSARVSETQYF. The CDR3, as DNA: TGCAGTGCTAGAGTATCAGAGACCCAGTACTTC.

In DNA form, the CDR3 reads TGTGCCATCAGTTCCACAGCCGGCACCGGGGCCAACGTCCTGACTTTC. Translating it yields CAISSTAGTGANVLTF. The chain has TRBV10-3 and TRBJ2-6; D is uncertain. This CDR3 is 16 amino acids long. In germline, CDR1 is ENHRY, CDR2 SYGVKD. With 5 bases removed from V and 4 bases from J, the gap between germline ends came to 15 bases.

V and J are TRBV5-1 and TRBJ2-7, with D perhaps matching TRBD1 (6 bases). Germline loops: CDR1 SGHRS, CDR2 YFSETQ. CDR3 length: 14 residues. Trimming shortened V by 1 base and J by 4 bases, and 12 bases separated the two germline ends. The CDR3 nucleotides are TGCGCCAGCAGCTTGACAGGTACAGGGTACGAGCAGTACTTC. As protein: CASSLTGTGYEQYF.

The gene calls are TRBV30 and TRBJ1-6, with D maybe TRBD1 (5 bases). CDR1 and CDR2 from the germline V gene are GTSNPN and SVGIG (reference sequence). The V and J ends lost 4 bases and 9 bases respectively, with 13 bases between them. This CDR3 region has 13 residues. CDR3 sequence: CAWTGAGSSPLHF. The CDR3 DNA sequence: TGTGCCTGGACCGGGGCCGGGAGTTCACCCCTCCACTTT.

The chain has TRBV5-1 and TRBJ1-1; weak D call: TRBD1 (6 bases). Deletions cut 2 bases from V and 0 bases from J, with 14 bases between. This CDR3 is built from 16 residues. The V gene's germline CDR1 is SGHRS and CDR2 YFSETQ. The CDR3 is CASSFTGKGMNTEAFF. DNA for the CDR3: TGCGCCAGCAGCTTTACAGGGAAGGGGATGAACACTGAAGCTTTCTTT.

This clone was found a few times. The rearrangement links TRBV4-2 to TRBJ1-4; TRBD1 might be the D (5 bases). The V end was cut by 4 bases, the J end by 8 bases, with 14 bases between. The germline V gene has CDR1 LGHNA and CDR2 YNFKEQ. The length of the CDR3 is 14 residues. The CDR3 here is CASSRGEGEEKLFF. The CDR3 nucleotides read TGTGCCAGCAGCCGAGGGGAGGGAGAGGAAAAACTGTTTTTT.

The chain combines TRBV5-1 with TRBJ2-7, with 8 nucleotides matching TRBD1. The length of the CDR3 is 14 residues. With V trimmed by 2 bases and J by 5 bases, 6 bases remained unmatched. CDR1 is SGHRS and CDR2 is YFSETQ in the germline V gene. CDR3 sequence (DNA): TGCGCCAGCAGCTTAGGGCAGGGGGCCCACGAGCAGTACTTC. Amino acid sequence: CASSLGQGAHEQYF.

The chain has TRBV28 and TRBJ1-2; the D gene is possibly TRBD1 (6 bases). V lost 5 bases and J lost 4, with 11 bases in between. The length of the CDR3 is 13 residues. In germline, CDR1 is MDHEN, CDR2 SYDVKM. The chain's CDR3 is CASSRRGAYGYTF. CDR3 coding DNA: TGTGCCAGCAGTCGCAGGGGTGCCTATGGCTACACCTTC.

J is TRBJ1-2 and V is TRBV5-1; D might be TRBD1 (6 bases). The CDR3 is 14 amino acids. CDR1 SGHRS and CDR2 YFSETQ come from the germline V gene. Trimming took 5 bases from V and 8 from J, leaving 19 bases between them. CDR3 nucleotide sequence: TGCGCCAGCAGGGGCACAGGGATTCAGTTGGGCTACACCTTC. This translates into CASRGTGIQLGYTF. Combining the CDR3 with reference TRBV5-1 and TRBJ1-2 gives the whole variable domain KAGVTQTPRYLIKTRGQQVTLSCSPISGHRSVSWYQQTPGQGLQFLFEYFSETQRNKGNFPGRFSGRQFSNSRSEMNVSTLELGDSALYLCASRGTGIQLGYTFGSGTRLTVV.

CDR3 DNA: TGTGCCAGCAGTCCTAACTTAGCGGGATACGAGCAGTACTTC. This sequence encodes CASSPNLAGYEQYF. This sequence joins TRBV6-5 and TRBJ2-7; TRBD2 agrees at 8 bases. With V trimmed by 5 bases and J by 4 bases, 7 bases remained unmatched. CDR1 is MNHEY and CDR2 is SVGAGI in the germline V gene. CDR3 length equals 14 residues.

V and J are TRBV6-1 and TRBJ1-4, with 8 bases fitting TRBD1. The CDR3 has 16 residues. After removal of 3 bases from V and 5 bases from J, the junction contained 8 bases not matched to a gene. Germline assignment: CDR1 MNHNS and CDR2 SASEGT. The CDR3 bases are TGTGCCAGCAGTGATGGGGACAGGACCTCGAATGAAAAACTGTTTTTT. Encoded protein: CASSDGDRTSNEKLFF.